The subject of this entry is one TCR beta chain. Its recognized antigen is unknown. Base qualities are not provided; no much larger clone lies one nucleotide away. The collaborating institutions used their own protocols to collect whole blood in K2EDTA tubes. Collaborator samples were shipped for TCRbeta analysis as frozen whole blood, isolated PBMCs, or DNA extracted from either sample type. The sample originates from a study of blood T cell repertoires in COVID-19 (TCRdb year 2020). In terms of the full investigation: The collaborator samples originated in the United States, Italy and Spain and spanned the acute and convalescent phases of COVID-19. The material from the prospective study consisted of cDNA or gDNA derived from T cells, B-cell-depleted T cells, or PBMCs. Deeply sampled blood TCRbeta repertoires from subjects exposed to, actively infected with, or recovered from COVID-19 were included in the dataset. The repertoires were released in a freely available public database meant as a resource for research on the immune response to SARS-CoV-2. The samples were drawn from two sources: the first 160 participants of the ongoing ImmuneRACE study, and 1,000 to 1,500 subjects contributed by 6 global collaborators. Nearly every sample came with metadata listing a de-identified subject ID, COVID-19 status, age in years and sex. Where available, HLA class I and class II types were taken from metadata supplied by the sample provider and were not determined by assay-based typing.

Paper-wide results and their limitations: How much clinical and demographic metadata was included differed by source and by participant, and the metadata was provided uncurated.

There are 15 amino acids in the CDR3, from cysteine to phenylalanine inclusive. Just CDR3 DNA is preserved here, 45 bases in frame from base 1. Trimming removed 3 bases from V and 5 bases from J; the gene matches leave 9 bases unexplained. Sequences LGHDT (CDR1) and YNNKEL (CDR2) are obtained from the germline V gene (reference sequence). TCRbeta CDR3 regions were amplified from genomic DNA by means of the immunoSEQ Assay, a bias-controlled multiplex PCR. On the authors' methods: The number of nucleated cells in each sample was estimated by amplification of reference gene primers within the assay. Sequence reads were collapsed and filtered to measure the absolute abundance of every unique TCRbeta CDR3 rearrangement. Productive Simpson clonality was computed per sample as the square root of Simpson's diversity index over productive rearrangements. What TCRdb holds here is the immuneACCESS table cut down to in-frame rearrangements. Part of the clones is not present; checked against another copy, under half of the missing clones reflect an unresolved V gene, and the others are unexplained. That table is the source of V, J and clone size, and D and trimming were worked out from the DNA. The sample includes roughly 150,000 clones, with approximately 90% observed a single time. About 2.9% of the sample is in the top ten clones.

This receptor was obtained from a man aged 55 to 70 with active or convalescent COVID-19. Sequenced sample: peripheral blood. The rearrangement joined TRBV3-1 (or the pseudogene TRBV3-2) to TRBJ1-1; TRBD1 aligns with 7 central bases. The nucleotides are TGTGCCAGCAGCCACTTCGGACAGGCTGGGACTGAAGCTTTCTTT. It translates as CASSHFGQAGTEAFF.